These 14 T cell receptor beta chains originate from one sample sequenced in a study of human T cells and chemical hapten exposure. Stated time point: pre-sensitization, week 0. Treatment: therapeutic diphenylcyclopropenone sensitization with weekly scalp DPC. TCRdb re-derived calls from the RACE reads in MiXCR, one entry per CDR3 protein. The sample shows about 80,000 distinct CDR3 sequences, 11% to 15% of them seen only once. The sample was whole blood, taken in connection with sensitization to the hapten diphenylcyclopropenone (DPC). The source is a woman aged 45 to 65 with alopecia areata. Some clones in this sample may be carry-over from other donors' samples.

The chain employs TRBV18 and TRBJ2-2; no definite D call. V shed 3 bases and J shed 1 base, with 6 bases lying between them. CDR3 length: 14 amino acids. Germline-derived CDR1 and CDR2 are KGHSH and LQKENI. DNA of the CDR3: TGTGCCAGCTCACCGCTCGAGAACACCGGGGAGCTGTTTTTT. Protein: CASSPLENTGELFF.

This clonotype has ten or more counts. This chain joins TRBV4-3 and TRBJ2-1, with TRBD1 matching over 8 bases. CDR1 is LGHNA, CDR2 YSLEER, per germline. The CDR3 loop spans 16 amino acids. The trim removed 1 base at V and 8 bases at J, leaving 10 bases unmatched. This CDR3 reads CASSQASIGQGYEQFF. In DNA form, the CDR3 reads TGCGCCAGCAGCCAAGCTTCGATCGGACAGGGTTATGAGCAGTTCTTC.

The CDR3 loop reads CASSAGRGNQPQHF. CDR3 DNA sequence: TGTGCCAGCTCTGCGGGACGCGGCAATCAGCCCCAGCATTTT. The chain employs TRBV18 and TRBJ1-5; TRBD1 is a possible D gene (5 bases). V was trimmed by 6 bases and J by 2 bases, leaving 11 bases between them. CDR1 and CDR2 (germline): KGHSH, LQKENI. CDR3 length: 14 amino acids.

V usage is TRBV12-3 or TRBV12-4 and J usage is TRBJ2-3; D is possibly TRBD1 or TRBD2 (6 bases each). V gave up 7 bases and J gave up 6 bases, with 17 bases separating them. CDR3 size: 14 residues. CDR3 nucleotides: TGTGCCAGCACCAACTGGGGGGCCCGGGATACGCAGTATTTT. Amino acids: CASTNWGARDTQYF.

For the CDR3, the DNA is TGCAGCGTTGAACTCTCTAGGGGATATGGCTACACCTTC. This codes for CSVELSRGYGYTF. The chain recombines TRBV29-1 with TRBJ1-2, with a tentative D call TRBD1 (5 bases). Germline lookup yields CDR1 SQVTM and CDR2 ANQGSEA. The germline V and J ends were trimmed by 2 bases and 5 bases, with 12 bases remaining between them. This CDR3 region has 13 residues.

This chain uses TRBV25-1 with TRBJ2-3; TRBD2 matches at 8 bases. The V gene end was trimmed by 3 bases and the J gene end by 3 bases; junction bases not matched to a gene: 11. Germline V CDR1 and CDR2: MGHDK, SYGVNS. The CDR3 runs to 17 residues. This CDR3 is CASSEDPSSGRTDTQYF. CDR3 coding DNA: TGTGCCAGCAGTGAGGACCCCTCGAGCGGGAGAACAGATACGCAGTATTTT.

The rearrangement uses TRBV21-1 and TRBJ1-1. TRBV21-1 is recorded as a pseudogene. The CDR3 loop spans 14 amino acids. CDR3 protein: CASSKEAGWTEAFF. The CDR3 DNA is TGTGCCAGCAGCAAAGAAGCAGGCTGGACTGAAGCTTTCTTT.

This clonotype was picked up one time. The chain couples TRBV7-6 to TRBJ2-3; D tentatively fits TRBD1 or TRBD2 (6 bases each). V lost 5 bases to trimming and J lost 3 bases, with 15 bases between them. The CDR3 is made up of 15 amino acids. Germline CDR1 reads SGHVS; CDR2 reads FNYEAQ. DNA of the CDR3: TGTGCCAGCAGCCTGATTCGGGGGCTGACAGATACGCAGTATTTT. Translated, it gives CASSLIRGLTDTQYF.

This clonotype was found a few times. The chain combines TRBV12-3 or TRBV12-4 with TRBJ1-1; no reliable D call. The V end was cut by 6 bases, the J end by 6 bases, with 14 bases between. CDR3 size: 13 residues. The CDR3 DNA is TGTGCCAGCAGCCGGGTTCAATACGCTGAAGCTTTCTTT. Protein sequence: CASSRVQYAEAFF.

This clonotype turned up a few times. This chain links TRBV20-1 with TRBJ1-1; 10 bases fit TRBD1. There are 14 residues in the CDR3. The junction had 7 bases not matched to a gene; V was cut back by 7 bases and J by 2 bases. Germline values: CDR1 DFQATT, CDR2 SNEGSKA (reference sequence). The CDR3: CSGEGQGENTEAFF. As DNA, the CDR3 is TGCAGTGGCGAAGGACAGGGGGAAAACACTGAAGCTTTCTTT.

This clonotype has only a few counts. The CDR3 DNA is TGTGCCAGCAGTGTGGACAGTCAAGAGACCCAGTACTTC. It translates to CASSVDSQETQYF. The chain couples TRBV2 to TRBJ2-5, with a tentative D call TRBD1 (6 bases). The V end was cut by 4 bases, the J end by 2 bases, with 8 bases between. This CDR3 spans 13 amino acids. CDR1 is SNHLY and CDR2 is FYNNEI in the germline V gene.

In this sample, this clonotype turned up a few times. This chain links TRBV3-1 with TRBJ1-2, with a tentative D call TRBD1 (5 bases). V was cut by 5 bases and J by 8 bases, with 30 bases left in between. The CDR3 consists of 18 residues. Germline assignment: CDR1 LGHDT and CDR2 YNNKEL (reference sequence). CDR3: CASSDHPGRTASRWGYTF. The CDR3, as DNA: TGTGCCAGCAGCGACCATCCGGGACGGACTGCTTCTCGGTGGGGCTACACCTTC.

This clonotype was recorded only once. This rearrangement joins TRBV11-2 to TRBJ2-3; the D gene could be TRBD1 or TRBD2 (5 bases each). CDR1 and CDR2 from the germline V gene are SGHAT and FQNNGV. This CDR3 is built from 11 residues. Trimming pared 4 bases from V and 13 bases from J, leaving 12 bases between. CDR3 bases: TGTGCCAGCAGCTACGGGACCCAGGAGTATTTT. It encodes CASSYGTQEYF.

This clonotype was observed a few times. This chain joins TRBV7-8 and TRBJ2-3; D remains ambiguous. Germline CDR1 SGHVS, CDR2 FQNEAQ. The V end lost 10 bases, the J end lost 4 bases, and 18 bases lay between the germline ends. The CDR3 runs to 14 residues. CDR3 protein: CANRAYTMADTQYF. For the CDR3, the DNA is TGTGCCAACCGGGCCTACACGATGGCAGATACGCAGTATTTT.